This entry lists 20 T cell receptor beta chains sequenced from one sample in a study of blood T cell repertoires in COVID-19. Assay: immunoSEQ multiplex PCR; the TCRdb copy retains only in-frame clones and omits some. The table records 220,000 or so clones, around 87% of them present only once. The specimen sequenced was peripheral blood. These receptors originate from a woman in her fifties or sixties with COVID-19, enrolled during active disease.

This clone was found once. The chain joins TRBV7-2 to TRBJ2-7, with a tentative D call TRBD1 (6 bases). The V end was cut by 5 bases, the J end by 2 bases, with 16 bases between. CDR1 and CDR2 from the germline V gene are SGHTA and FQGNSA. The CDR3 has 15 amino acids. CDR3 region: CASSLTGTNTYEQYF. CDR3 nucleotide sequence: TGTGCCAGCAGCCTGACAGGCACAAATACCTACGAGCAGTACTTC.

The CDR3 coding sequence is TGTGCCAGCAACAAGGAGAACACAGATACGCAGTATTTT. As protein: CASNKENTDTQYF. The chain is built from TRBV2 and TRBJ2-3; no clear D. The CDR3 extends over 13 amino acids. Per the germline V gene, CDR1 is SNHLY and CDR2 is FYNNEI. Trimming pared 7 bases from V and 2 bases from J, leaving 10 bases between.

The chain uses TRBV24-1 and TRBJ2-3; maybe TRBD2 (6 bases). The CDR3 loop spans 17 amino acids. Per germline, CDR1 KGHDR and CDR2 SFDVKD. Trimming removed 5 bases at V and 0 bases at J, with 17 bases between. CDR3 DNA sequence: TGTGCCACCAGTGGTCGTAAGGGGAGGACAAGCACAGATACGCAGTATTTT. Amino acid sequence: CATSGRKGRTSTDTQYF.

The gene calls are TRBV6-5 and TRBJ1-1, with D tentatively TRBD1 (6 bases). The CDR3 consists of 13 residues. Germline V gives CDR1 MNHEY, CDR2 SVGAGI. V dropped 5 bases and J dropped 3 bases, with 10 bases sitting between them. CDR3 bases: TGTGCCAGCAGTCGTGAGGGGGACACTGAAGCTTTCTTT. It is translated as CASSREGDTEAFF.

The chain couples TRBV30 to TRBJ1-6; D remains ambiguous. In germline, CDR1 is GTSNPN, CDR2 SVGIG (reference sequence). The CDR3 consists of 15 residues. Trimming left V 7 bases short and J 9 bases short, with 22 bases between. In nucleotides, the CDR3 is TGTGCCTTCCTCCGCACCCGCCAGCGCGGTTCACCCCTCCACTTT. Translated: CAFLRTRQRGSPLHF. The variable domain in full, completed from reference TRBV30 and TRBJ1-6, reads SQTIHQWPATLVQPVGSPLSLECTVEGTSNPNLYWYRQAAGRGLQLLFYSVGIGQISSEVPQNLSASRPQDRQFILSSKKLLLSDSGFYLCAFLRTRQRGSPLHFGNGTRLTVT.

DNA for the CDR3: TGTGCCAGCAGCCAGGACGGGGGGGGTCATGTTGAGCAGTTCTTC. Translated, it gives CASSQDGGGHVEQFF. The V gene is TRBV3-1 (or the pseudogene TRBV3-2), the J gene TRBJ2-1; TRBD2 matches 8 bases. The germline CDR1 and CDR2 sequences are LGHDT and YNNKEL (reference sequence). The V and J ends lost 3 bases and 9 bases, in that order; junction bases with no gene match: 10. This CDR3 spans 15 amino acids.

This clone showed up just once. The V call is TRBV30, the J call TRBJ2-2; 9 positions match TRBD1. After removal of 7 bases from V and 2 bases from J, the junction contained 5 bases not matched to a gene. Per the germline V gene, CDR1 is GTSNPN and CDR2 is SVGIG (reference sequence). This CDR3 is built from 14 residues. The CDR3 reads CAFTGQGNTGELFF. CDR3 coding DNA: TGTGCCTTCACGGGACAGGGTAACACCGGGGAGCTGTTTTTT.

This clone was observed a few times. This sequence joins TRBV5-1 and TRBJ2-2; 8 bases agree with TRBD1. V shed 3 bases, J shed 0 bases, and the junction held 7 bases outside the gene matches. Germline CDR1 is SGHRS and CDR2 is YFSETQ. The CDR3 covers 17 residues. CDR3: CASSSTTGGTNTGELFF. The CDR3 DNA is TGCGCCAGCAGCTCTACTACAGGGGGAACGAACACCGGGGAGCTGTTTTTT.

The chain is built from TRBV6-2 or TRBV6-3 and TRBJ2-1; 12 bases are shared with TRBD2. The CDR3 is made up of 16 amino acids. Trimming took 4 bases from V and 7 from J; bases not matched to a gene: 8. CDR1 is MNHEY and CDR2 is SVGEGT in the germline V gene. CDR3 DNA sequence: TGTGCCAGCAGTTCAATTCTAGCGGGGGGGTTGAATGAGCAGTTCTTC. It translates to CASSSILAGGLNEQFF.

The chain links TRBV4-2 to TRBJ1-6; 11 bases match TRBD1. V gave up 2 bases and J gave up 14 bases; unmatched junction bases: 20. The CDR3 has 19 residues. The germline CDR1 and CDR2 sequences are LGHNA and YNFKEQ. The DNA for the CDR3 is TGTGCCAGCAGCCAACGACGACACCAGACCGGGACAGGGGGATCAGCCCTCCACTTT. Translating gives CASSQRRHQTGTGGSALHF.

As concerns this clone: Other DNA sequences of this sample code for an identical CDR3. V is TRBV27 and J is TRBJ1-5; the D gene is possibly TRBD1 (5 bases). CDR3 length: 14 amino acids. Germline CDR1 and CDR2: MNHEY and SMNVEV (reference sequence). Trimming cost V 2 bases and J 0 bases, with 5 bases left between them. CDR3 sequence (DNA): TGTGCCAGCAGTTTACAGGGTAGCAATCAGCCCCAGCATTTT. Translation gives CASSLQGSNQPQHF.

The CDR3 coding sequence is TGCGCCAGCAGCCAAGGACAGGGAAACACCGGGGAGCTGTTTTTT. Protein sequence: CASSQGQGNTGELFF. The chain joins TRBV4-3 to TRBJ2-2, with TRBD1 identical over 7 bases. There are 15 residues in the CDR3. Looked up from germline, CDR1 is LGHNA and CDR2 is YSLEER. V lost 1 base and J lost 2; bases outside the gene matches: 1.

The V call is TRBV15, the J call TRBJ2-1; 8 bases are a match to TRBD1. Trimming took 1 base from V and 6 from J; bases not matched to a gene: 8. The CDR3 sequence is 16 residues long. Per germline, CDR1 LNHNV and CDR2 YYDKDF (reference sequence). The CDR3 sequence: CATSRGAGQGTNEQFF. The CDR3 DNA reads TGTGCCACCAGCAGAGGGGCCGGACAGGGAACCAATGAGCAGTTCTTC.

The chain has TRBV5-8 and TRBJ1-5; 8 bases are shared with TRBD1. With V trimmed by 3 bases and J by 7 bases, 6 bases remained unmatched. Germline CDR1 is SGHTS and CDR2 is YDEGEE. There are 14 residues in the CDR3. CDR3 amino acids: CASSSGQGWQPQHF. CDR3 in DNA: TGTGCCAGCAGCTCCGGACAGGGCTGGCAGCCCCAGCATTTT.

The rearrangement joins TRBV5-1 to TRBJ1-4; tentative D call: TRBD1 (5 bases). CDR1 is SGHRS and CDR2 is YFSETQ in the germline V gene. V was clipped by 5 bases and J by 7 bases, with 18 bases between them. The CDR3 extends over 15 amino acids. The DNA of the CDR3 is TGCGCCAGCAGTATGAACAGGAGAACTGGTGAAAAACTGTTTTTT. This translates into CASSMNRRTGEKLFF.

This clone has more than one count but fewer than ten. The rearrangement joins TRBV6-5 to TRBJ1-2; TRBD1 aligns across 7 bases. Trimming took 6 bases from V and 5 from J; bases not matched to a gene: 12. Germline V gene sequence: CDR1 MNHEY, CDR2 SVGAGI. This CDR3 has 15 amino acids. In DNA, the CDR3 is TGTGCCAGCAGACTAGCCGGGACAGACTATTATGGCTACACCTTC. Encoded protein: CASRLAGTDYYGYTF.

The CDR3 nucleotides read TGTGCCAGCAGTTTTCAGTCAGGTATTGGGGCCAAAAACATTCAGTACTTC. This translates into CASSFQSGIGAKNIQYF. V gene TRBV27 combines with J gene TRBJ2-4; no clear D. The CDR3 is 17 residues long. CDR1 and CDR2 (germline): MNHEY, SMNVEV (reference sequence). V lost 3 bases, J lost 1 base, and 16 bases lay in between.

The chain carries TRBV24-1 and TRBJ1-2, with a possible D match to TRBD1 (6 bases). V shed 5 bases and J shed 8 bases, with 20 bases lying between them. Germline CDR1 and CDR2: KGHDR and SFDVKD. This CDR3 comprises 15 residues. CDR3 amino acids: CATSARDRKVDGYTF. DNA of the CDR3: TGTGCCACCAGTGCCCGAGACAGGAAGGTTGACGGCTACACCTTC.

V usage is TRBV10-3 and J usage is TRBJ2-2, with TRBD1 matching over 9 bases. Per the germline V gene, CDR1 is ENHRY and CDR2 is SYGVKD. The CDR3 length is 15 residues. Losses at the gene ends were 8 bases for V and 4 bases for J; bases not matched to a gene: 8. The chain's CDR3 is CAIAGDRVFTGELFF. CDR3 nucleotides: TGTGCCATCGCTGGGGACAGGGTATTCACCGGGGAGCTGTTTTTT.

The chain employs TRBV3-1 (or the pseudogene TRBV3-2) and TRBJ2-2, with 8 bases lining up with TRBD2. Losses at the gene ends were 3 bases for V and 7 bases for J; bases not matched to a gene: 16. Germline values: CDR1 LGHDT, CDR2 YNNKEL (reference sequence). CDR3 length equals 18 residues. The CDR3 bases are TGTGCCAGCAGCCAGACTCGTCCGGGACTAGTTGTCATCGGGGAGCTGTTTTTT. Protein sequence: CASSQTRPGLVVIGELFF.